This T cell receptor (beta chain) was captured by sequencing in a study of T cell repertoires in cytomegalovirus infection. The sample holds many counts of this clonotype. TCRdb re-called the reads with MiXCR, one entry per CDR3 protein. The sample yields fewer than 550,000 distinct CDR3 sequences, 26% seen once. The V and J ends lost 5 bases and 2 bases, in that order; junction bases with no gene match: 6. Germline CDR1 and CDR2: SNHLY and FYNNEI. This CDR3 contains 15 residues. This chain links TRBV2 with TRBJ1-5, with 7 nucleotides matching TRBD1. The TCR was taken from a human donor in good health (CMV status not recorded). Some clones in this sample may be carry-over from other donors' samples. The specimen was PBMCs. CDR3 residues: CASSRQGGGNQPQHF. For the CDR3, the DNA is TGTGCCAGCAGTAGACAGGGAGGCGGCAATCAGCCCCAGCATTTT.